The present entry profiles one TCR beta chain with its context. Per the original data handling: It was from reference gene primer amplification that nucleated cell counts were estimated. The method was immunoSEQ multiplex PCR; TCRdb's version includes in-frame clones alone and lacks a portion of them. The V and J calls and the clone size are those of that table, but D and trimming were determined from the DNA. Of roughly 230,000 clones listed, 81% are singletons. The data originate from a study of blood T cell repertoires in COVID-19. Study in general: Collection of acute and convalescent COVID-19 samples took place in the United States, Italy and Spain. T cells, B-cell-depleted T cells, or PBMCs supplied cDNA or gDNA.

This CDR3 is built from 14 residues. Germline CDR1 is SNHLY and CDR2 is FYNNEI. Trimming cost V 6 bases and J 7 bases; bases outside gene matches: 5. Specimen: peripheral blood. J is TRBJ2-2 and V is TRBV2; 10 positions agree with TRBD1. The TCR sequence derives from a woman of 80 years or more with acute or convalescent COVID-19. DNA of the CDR3: TGTGCCAGCAGCTTGGACAGGGGGGACGGGGAGCTGTTTTTT. This encodes CASSLDRGDGELFF.